This TCR beta chain appears in the sequencing data of a study of T cell repertoires in cytomegalovirus infection. Study details: Public TCR beta signatures were indicative of both CMV infection and a matching HLA type.

Study-level points and caveats: Cumulated frequencies of public TCR beta families served to identify carriers of CMV plus the relevant HLA. CMV-specific HLA-C-restricted TCR beta clonotypes dominated the ex vivo response.

Trimming removed 7 bases from V and 7 bases from J, with 16 bases in between. Looked up from germline, CDR1 is SGHTA and CDR2 is FQGNSA. The CDR3 has 14 amino acids. With regard to this clonotype: Its specificity is unknown.

TCRdb recomputed calls from the reads with MiXCR, one row per CDR3 protein. The sample lists around 70,000 distinct CDR3 sequences; 4% were seen once. J is TRBJ1-4 and V is TRBV7-2; D is perhaps TRBD1 (5 bases). What was sequenced was PBMCs. The receptor was derived from a human donor in good health (CMV status not recorded). Some clones in this sample may be carry-over from other donors' samples. CDR3 bases: TGTGCCAGCACCCACCCGGGGGAAACTGAAAAACTGTTTTTT. Protein: CASTHPGETEKLFF.